These 20 T cell receptor beta chains share one sample of origin, sequenced in a study of shared clonotypes between healthy human individuals. Sequencing used immunoSEQ multiplex PCR; TCRdb keeps in-frame clones, though not all of them. Of over a million clones listed, roughly 96% are singletons. The specimen was naive CD4+ T cells sorted from blood. Indicated subset: CD45RA+ positively selected. These receptors originate from a man aged 30 to 39 in good health.

This rearrangement joins TRBV4-1 to TRBJ1-5; unclear D gene. The CDR3 is 15 residues long. Trimming removed 6 bases at V and 2 bases at J, with 14 bases between. The germline gives CDR1 MGHRA, CDR2 YSYEKL. In DNA, the CDR3 is TGCGCCAGCAGTCAGAGAGGCAGCGGCAATCAGCCCCAGCATTTT. This encodes CASSQRGSGNQPQHF.

About this clone itself: Other DNA variants within this sample encode the same CDR3. The gene calls are TRBV29-1 and TRBJ1-1, with unresolved D. V dropped 2 bases and J dropped 4 bases, with 5 bases sitting between them. The CDR3 runs 11 residues. Germline lookup yields CDR1 SQVTM and CDR2 ANQGSEA. CDR3 coding DNA: TGCAGCGTTGAAACCGGCACTGAAGCTTTCTTT. Its protein is CSVETGTEAFF.

This clone came up once. The V call is TRBV10-1, the J call TRBJ2-7; D is ambiguous. This CDR3 is built from 13 residues. Between the trimmed V and J ends, which lost 3 bases and 3 bases, there was a span of 9 bases. CDR1 and CDR2 from the germline V gene are WNHNN and SYGVQD (reference sequence). Written as DNA, the CDR3 is TGCGCCAGCAGTGATCCGCCGGGCTACGAGCAGTACTTC. Translated: CASSDPPGYEQYF.

The rearrangement joins TRBV6-1 to TRBJ2-7; D not certain. V gave up 4 bases and J gave up 7 bases, with 8 bases separating them. The CDR3 runs to 11 residues. In germline, CDR1 is MNHNS, CDR2 SASEGT. CDR3 loop: CASSVAAEQYF. CDR3 bases: TGTGCCAGCAGTGTGGCAGCAGAGCAGTACTTC.

This rearrangement joins TRBV2 to TRBJ2-2; D uncertain. V lost 8 bases to trimming and J lost 4 bases, with 14 bases between them. Germline V gene lookup returns CDR1 SNHLY and CDR2 FYNNEI. The CDR3 totals 14 residues. In DNA form, the CDR3 reads TGTGCCAGCCGTCTAGTTAGCAGCACCGGGGAGCTGTTTTTT. Its protein product is CASRLVSSTGELFF.

This sequence joins TRBV29-1 and TRBJ2-1, with TRBD2 matching 11 bases. The V gene end was trimmed by 4 bases and the J gene end by 0 bases; junction bases not matched to a gene: 5. Germline V gene sequence: CDR1 SQVTM, CDR2 ANQGSEA. The CDR3 totals 16 residues. Here the CDR3 reads CSVVLAGESSYNEQFF. CDR3 DNA: TGCAGCGTTGTACTAGCGGGAGAGAGCTCCTACAATGAGCAGTTCTTC.

This clone was picked up one time. The conserved final phenylalanine or tryptophan is absent from the CDR3, which likely points to a read error. The DNA is omitted, as the CDR3 cannot be located on it reliably, and the CDR3 follows TCRdb's listing. The chain links TRBV29-1 to TRBJ2-7; the table calls TRBD1, which could not be checked here. The CDR3 is made up of 13 amino acids, end residues included. Germline loops: CDR1 SQVTM, CDR2 ANQGSEA. This chain's CDR3 is CSVEDQIRDTVSY.

The count of this clone is one. The J gene is TRBJ2-3, the V gene TRBV11-2, with D tentatively TRBD2 (6 bases). In germline, CDR1 is SGHAT, CDR2 FQNNGV. The CDR3 sequence is 14 residues long. Trimming pared 2 bases from V and 8 bases from J, leaving 14 bases between. CDR3 DNA: TGTGCCAGCAGCTTACAGGGAGGTCTACGTACGCAGTATTTT. The encoded protein is CASSLQGGLRTQYF.

V gene TRBV10-1 combines with J gene TRBJ2-1, with D maybe TRBD1 (5 bases). Trimming cost V 6 bases and J 3 bases, with 12 bases left between them. Germline V gene data show CDR1 as WNHNN and CDR2 as SYGVQD (reference sequence). This CDR3 region has 14 residues. CDR3 nucleotides: TGCGCCAGCAGCGAGGACACCTTCTACAATGAGCAGTTCTTC. Its protein is CASSEDTFYNEQFF.

A word on this clone: Its ends do not fully match the called genes, so a read error is possible. Other DNA sequences in the sample encode the same CDR3. V gene TRBV18 combines with J gene TRBJ2-5; 9 nucleotides match TRBD2. From germline, CDR1 is KGHSH and CDR2 LQKENI. This CDR3 has 15 amino acids. CDR3 in DNA: TGTGCCAGTTCACCATCCCTAGCGGGACAAGAGACCCAGTACTTC. This sequence encodes CASSPSLAGQETQYF.

V and J are TRBV11-2 and TRBJ2-3, with TRBD2 as a possible D gene (6 bases). Germline V gene sequence: CDR1 SGHAT, CDR2 FQNNGV. The CDR3 runs to 20 residues. Trimming removed 0 bases at V and 0 bases at J, with 22 bases between. CDR3 sequence (DNA): TGTGCCAGCAGCTTAGATCGTGGGGGGTTGCTGGCAAGTAGCACAGATACGCAGTATTTT. Amino acid sequence: CASSLDRGGLLASSTDTQYF.

The V call is TRBV18, the J call TRBJ2-7; D unresolved. V gave up 6 bases and J gave up 5 bases, with 14 bases separating them. CDR3 length: 13 residues. Germline assignment: CDR1 KGHSH and CDR2 LQKENI. The DNA of the CDR3 is TGTGCCAGCTCGCGGACCCGCGAGGACGAGCAGTACTTC. This gives the protein CASSRTREDEQYF.

V usage is TRBV6-5 and J usage is TRBJ2-7, with TRBD1 identical over 8 bases. V shed 5 bases and J 3 bases; nucleotides not matched to a gene: 9. Germline V gives CDR1 MNHEY, CDR2 SVGAGI. The CDR3 has 15 residues. CDR3 sequence: CASSVLFGQGYEQYF. The CDR3 DNA sequence: TGTGCCAGCAGTGTGCTCTTTGGACAGGGCTACGAGCAGTACTTC.

This chain uses TRBV7-9 with TRBJ2-1; 7 nucleotides line up with TRBD2. V gave up 10 bases and J gave up 5 bases; unmatched junction bases: 11. This CDR3 spans 14 amino acids. Looked up from germline, CDR1 is SEHNR and CDR2 is FQNEAQ (reference sequence). CDR3 sequence (DNA): TGTGCCACTCCGGAGGGGCTAGCGGACAATGAGCAGTTCTTC. This sequence encodes CATPEGLADNEQFF.

V usage is TRBV7-2 and J usage is TRBJ1-1; perhaps TRBD1 as D (5 bases). In germline, CDR1 is SGHTA, CDR2 FQGNSA. With 1 base removed from V and 4 bases from J, the gap between germline ends came to 19 bases. This CDR3 has 17 amino acids. CDR3 sequence reads: CASSLVIMGDHGTEAFF. CDR3 DNA sequence: TGTGCCAGCAGCTTAGTCATAATGGGGGATCACGGCACTGAAGCTTTCTTT. The entire variable domain, with the rest obtained from reference TRBV7-2 and TRBJ1-1, is as follows: GAGVSQSPSNKVTEKGKDVELRCDPISGHTALYWYRQSLGQGLEFLIYFQGNSAPDKSGLPSDRFSAERTGGSVSTLTIQRTQQEDSAVYLCASSLVIMGDHGTEAFFGQGTRLTVV.

The V and J genes are TRBV15 and TRBJ1-1, with D uncertain. The CDR3 is 14 amino acids. The germline CDR1 and CDR2 sequences are LNHNV and YYDKDF (reference sequence). V dropped 4 bases and J dropped 7 bases, with 16 bases sitting between them. This CDR3 is CATSILPRGREAFF. DNA of the CDR3: TGTGCCACCAGCATCCTACCACGAGGTCGTGAAGCTTTCTTT. The variable domain in full, completed from reference TRBV15 and TRBJ1-1, reads DAMVIQNPRYQVTQFGKPVTLSCSQTLNHNVMYWYQQKSSQAPKLLFHYYDKDFNNEADTPDNFQSRRPNTSFCFLDIRSPGLGDTAMYLCATSILPRGREAFFGQGTRLTVV.

To note about this clone: The sample holds other DNA sequences that translate to the same CDR3. The chain carries TRBV30 and TRBJ1-2; D is perhaps TRBD1 (6 bases). The V gene's germline CDR1 is GTSNPN and CDR2 SVGIG (reference sequence). The CDR3 spans 13 residues. V was trimmed by 2 bases and J by 2 bases, leaving 9 bases between them. The CDR3 loop reads CAWSPGQNYGYTF. The CDR3 region has the DNA TGTGCCTGGAGTCCTGGACAGAACTATGGCTACACCTTC. The variable domain in full, with the rest retrieved from reference TRBV30 and TRBJ1-2, is SQTIHQWPATLVQPVGSPLSLECTVEGTSNPNLYWYRQAAGRGLQLLFYSVGIGQISSEVPQNLSASRPQDRQFILSSKKLLLSDSGFYLCAWSPGQNYGYTFGSGTRLTVV.

This chain links TRBV7-9 with TRBJ2-5; D unresolved. Per the germline V gene, CDR1 is SEHNR and CDR2 is FQNEAQ (reference sequence). V lost 2 bases to trimming and J lost 3 bases, with 10 bases between them. The CDR3 runs 14 residues. CDR3 sequence reads: CASSLPVRKETQYF. CDR3 nucleotides: TGTGCCAGCAGCTTACCAGTGAGAAAAGAGACCCAGTACTTC. Variable domain in full (rest from reference TRBV7-9 and TRBJ2-5): DTGVSQNPRHKITKRGQNVTFRCDPISEHNRLYWYRQTLGQGPEFLTYFQNEAQLEKSRLLSDRFSAERPKGSFSTLEIQRTEQGDSAMYLCASSLPVRKETQYFGPGTRLLVL.

The chain carries TRBV5-1 and TRBJ2-1, with a possible D match to TRBD1 (6 bases). The CDR3 is made up of 14 amino acids. CDR1 SGHRS and CDR2 YFSETQ come from the germline V gene. The V end was cut by 3 bases, the J end by 5 bases, with 12 bases between. The CDR3 coding sequence is TGCGCCAGCAGCTCCGATCCAGGGGACAATGAGCAGTTCTTC. It codes for CASSSDPGDNEQFF.

The chain is built from TRBV15 and TRBJ2-6, with D hard to call. V lost 5 bases and J 1 base, leaving 9 bases between the germline ends. Germline V gene data show CDR1 as LNHNV and CDR2 as YYDKDF (reference sequence). This CDR3 contains 15 residues. CDR3 protein: CATSSLTSGANVLTF. The CDR3 bases are TGTGCCACCAGCTCCCTGACTTCTGGGGCCAACGTCCTGACTTTC.